This entry lists 11 T cell receptor beta chains sequenced from one sample in a study of blood T cell repertoires in COVID-19. Using immunoSEQ multiplex PCR, the repertoire was profiled, and TCRdb retains in-frame clones only, with some absent. The repertoire holds 150,000 to 200,000 clones, more than 75% seen once, with 2.5% to 4% in the top ten. The sequencing input was peripheral blood. These TCRs come from a man aged 65-85 years with acute or convalescent COVID-19.

The chain recombines TRBV19 with TRBJ2-3; D perhaps matches TRBD2 (7 bases). Germline CDR1 is LNHDA and CDR2 is SQIVND (reference sequence). Trimming took off 4 bases at V and 9 bases at J, with 20 bases between the two ends. This CDR3 is built from 15 residues. The CDR3: CASSKSNSAGATQYF. Here the CDR3 DNA reads TGTGCCAGTAGTAAATCAAACTCGGCGGGGGCAACGCAGTATTTT. Variable domain in full (rest from reference TRBV19 and TRBJ2-3): DGGITQSPKYLFRKEGQNVTLSCEQNLNHDAMYWYRQDPGQGLRLIYYSQIVNDFQKGDIAEGYSVSREKKESFPLTVTSAQKNPTAFYLCASSKSNSAGATQYFGPGTRLTVL.

The genes are TRBV5-1 and TRBJ2-1; TRBD2 matches 12 bases. CDR1 is SGHRS, CDR2 YFSETQ, per germline. The CDR3 totals 16 residues. Losses at the gene ends were 0 bases for V and 10 bases for J; bases not matched to a gene: 8. The CDR3 DNA sequence: TGCGCCAGCAGCTTGGGAAGGCTAGCGGGGGGGCGAGAGCAGTTCTTC. Encoded protein: CASSLGRLAGGREQFF.

The rearrangement joins TRBV4-3 to TRBJ2-5; perhaps TRBD1 as D (5 bases). CDR1 LGHNA and CDR2 YSLEER come from the germline V gene. The CDR3 runs to 19 residues. Trimming removed 0 bases from V and 0 bases from J, with 20 bases in between. CDR3 nucleotides: TGCGCCAGCAGCCAAGAACGAGACAGTCCTAACGCGAACCAAGAGACCCAGTACTTC. Translating gives CASSQERDSPNANQETQYF.

J is TRBJ2-1 and V is TRBV7-9; 10 bases match TRBD1. Germline V gene lookup returns CDR1 SEHNR and CDR2 FQNEAQ (reference sequence). The CDR3 is 14 residues long. The V and J ends lost 0 bases and 8 bases, in that order; junction bases with no gene match: 1. The chain's CDR3 is CASSLAGTGDEQFF. CDR3 nucleotide sequence: TGTGCCAGCAGCTTAGCCGGGACAGGGGATGAGCAGTTCTTC.

The chain uses TRBV5-1 and TRBJ2-1, with 7 bases identical to TRBD2. Germline assignment: CDR1 SGHRS and CDR2 YFSETQ. There are 16 residues in the CDR3. The trim removed 4 bases at V and 3 bases at J, leaving 10 bases unmatched. CDR3 coding DNA: TGCGCCAGCAGCCAAGCCGGGACTACCAACTACAATGAGCAGTTCTTC. Amino acid sequence: CASSQAGTTNYNEQFF.

This clone was seen just once. The chain recombines TRBV27 with TRBJ2-1, with TRBD1 matching 9 bases. V gave up 6 bases and J gave up 0 bases; unmatched junction bases: 9. This CDR3 contains 17 residues. Germline-derived CDR1 and CDR2 are MNHEY and SMNVEV (reference sequence). In DNA form, the CDR3 reads TGTGCCAGCAGCCGGGACAGGGCCTCCTACTCCTACAATGAGCAGTTCTTC. It yields the protein CASSRDRASYSYNEQFF.

The chain has TRBV5-1 and TRBJ2-2, with 8 bases aligning to TRBD2. In germline, CDR1 is SGHRS, CDR2 YFSETQ. V shed 4 bases and J 5 bases; nucleotides not matched to a gene: 10. This CDR3 has 16 residues. In DNA form, the CDR3 reads TGCGCCAGCAGCAGAACAGGGACTAGTCCAACCGGGGAGCTGTTTTTT. This sequence encodes CASSRTGTSPTGELFF. Full variable domain (outside the CDR3, taken from reference TRBV5-1 and TRBJ2-2): KAGVTQTPRYLIKTRGQQVTLSCSPISGHRSVSWYQQTPGQGLQFLFEYFSETQRNKGNFPGRFSGRQFSNSRSEMNVSTLELGDSALYLCASSRTGTSPTGELFFGEGSRLTVL.

The chain recombines TRBV10-3 with TRBJ2-1; 10 bases agree with TRBD2. Germline V lookup: CDR1 ENHRY, CDR2 SYGVKD. This CDR3 has 15 amino acids. Germline trimming cut 3 bases from V and 6 bases from J; bases unmatched to any gene: 5. Here the CDR3 DNA reads TGTGCCATCAGTGATGCAGCGGGGGGGGGCAATGAGCAGTTCTTC. It encodes CAISDAAGGGNEQFF.

The V call is TRBV10-3, the J call TRBJ2-5; a possible D gene is TRBD1 (5 bases). The CDR3 has 15 residues. The V end lost 2 bases, the J end lost 3 bases, and 13 bases lay between the germline ends. CDR1 ENHRY and CDR2 SYGVKD come from the germline V gene. In DNA, the CDR3 is TGTGCCATCAGTGAGGTAGGGGCCGCCAAAGAGACCCAGTACTTC. Amino acid sequence: CAISEVGAAKETQYF.

This rearrangement joins TRBV7-3 to TRBJ2-2, with D perhaps matching TRBD1 (5 bases). Trimming cost V 5 bases and J 1 base, with 8 bases left between them. The CDR3 is 14 amino acids. From germline, CDR1 is SGHTA and CDR2 FQGTGA. The CDR3 loop is CASSGTGNTGELFF. The CDR3 DNA sequence: TGTGCCAGCAGCGGAACAGGGAACACCGGGGAGCTGTTTTTT. Together with reference TRBV7-3 and TRBJ2-2, the CDR3 gives the full variable domain: GAGVSQTPSNKVTEKGKYVELRCDPISGHTALYWYRQSLGQGPEFLIYFQGTGAADDSGLPNDRFFAVRPEGSVSTLKIQRTERGDSAVYLCASSGTGNTGELFFGEGSRLTVL.

The J gene is TRBJ1-2, the V gene TRBV7-3, with D possibly TRBD1 on 5 matching bases. Germline assignment: CDR1 SGHTA and CDR2 FQGTGA. The V gene lost 2 bases and the J gene lost 2 bases, with 6 bases spanning the gap. The CDR3 runs to 13 residues. The CDR3 here is CASSLAGNYGYTF. CDR3 in DNA: TGTGCCAGCAGCTTAGCAGGGAACTATGGCTACACCTTC.